A selection of T cell receptor beta chains follows, all from one sample in a study of beta chain features in type 1 diabetes. Generated by immunoSEQ multiplex PCR, the TCRdb table keeps only in-frame clones and is missing some. This sample has tens of thousands of clones, with approximately 61% found just once. The sequenced material came from Tregs from blood. The receptors derive from a man aged 25-45 years with type 1 diabetes. Some clones in this sample may be carry-over from other donors' samples. Each CDR3 is given with its conserved first and last residue. A D gene is named only where the DNA matches it firmly. Expanded clones are given a class, and other clones once, few, many or no size at all.

clone size | J gene | D gene | V gene | CDR3 protein | CDR3 DNA
NA | TRBJ2-5 | NA | TRBV19 | CASSIVGAQTAQYF | TGTGCCAGTAGTATAGTAGGGGCGCAGACGGCCCAGTACTTC
NA | TRBJ1-1 | TRBD1 | TRBV7-9 | CASSYRQGGTEAFF | TGTGCCAGCAGCTACCGACAGGGGGGCACTGAAGCTTTCTTT
NA | TRBJ2-5 | TRBD1 | TRBV5-1 | CASSLAGTGEETQYF | TGCGCCAGCAGCTTGGCCGGGACAGGGGAAGAGACCCAGTACTTC
NA | TRBJ2-5 | TRBD1 | TRBV19 | CASTCRRGQGAPPHQETQYF | TGTGCCAGTACCTGTAGACGGGGACAGGGAGCCCCCCCCCACCAAGAGACCCAGTACTTC
NA | TRBJ2-2 | NA | TRBV4-2 | CASSHSRDINTGELFF | TGTGCCAGCAGCCATTCCCGAGACATCAACACCGGGGAGCTGTTTTTT
NA | TRBJ2-7 | NA | TRBV14 | CASSQDSNEQYF | TGTGCCAGCAGCCAAGATAGTAACGAGCAGTACTTC
NA | TRBJ1-6 | NA | TRBV5-1 | CASSFESRAGSPLHF | TGCGCCAGCAGCTTCGAGTCCCGAGCGGGCTCACCCCTCCACTTT
NA | TRBJ2-7 | TRBD1 | TRBV5-1 | CASSQPTGSHEQYF | TGCGCCAGCAGCCAGCCGACAGGGAGCCACGAGCAGTACTTC
NA | TRBJ2-5 | NA | TRBV12-5 | CASGFTGEAAQYF | TGTGCTAGTGGTTTTACGGGGGAGGCGGCCCAGTACTTC
NA | TRBJ2-1 | TRBD2 | TRBV20-1 | CSARLAGEQFF | TGCAGTGCTCGACTAGCGGGGGAGCAGTTCTTC
NA | TRBJ2-2 | NA | TRBV6-5 | CASSYSAPGTGELFF | TGTGCCAGCAGTTACTCGGCGCCGGGCACCGGGGAGCTGTTTTTT
once | TRBJ1-1 | NA | TRBV5-1 | CASSLEQVMNTEAFF | TGCGCCAGCAGCTTGGAGCAGGTCATGAACACTGAAGCTTTCTTT
NA | TRBJ1-5 | TRBD1 | TRBV2 | CASSRTGREQPQHF | TGTGCCAGCAGTCGGACAGGGAGGGAACAGCCCCAGCATTTT
NA | TRBJ2-5 | TRBD1 | TRBV19 | CASSPHRGINAETQYF | TGTGCCAGTAGTCCCCACAGGGGGATAAATGCGGAGACCCAGTACTTC
few | TRBJ2-6 | NA | TRBV28 | CASSLLAGPGANVLTF | TGTGCCAGCAGTTTACTGGCAGGGCCAGGGGCCAACGTCCTGACTTTC
NA | TRBJ1-2 | TRBD1 | TRBV19 | CASRDLQGAGYGYTF | TGTGCCTCCAGGGACCTCCAGGGGGCAGGGTATGGCTACACCTTC
NA | TRBJ2-1 | NA | TRBV2 | CASSPRSQGGFF | TGTGCCAGCAGTCCTAGGTCCCAGGGGGGGTTCTTC
NA | TRBJ1-2 | TRBD1 | TRBV28 | CASTDRARGYTF | TGTGCCAGCACGGACAGGGCGAGGGGCTACACCTTC
NA | TRBJ2-2 | TRBD1 | TRBV6-9 | CASSYRRTGGVNGELFF | TGTGCCAGCAGTTATCGGCGGACAGGGGGCGTCAACGGGGAGCTGTTTTTT
NA | TRBJ2-3 | NA | TRBV5-1 | CASSLDSGATDTQYF | TGCGCCAGCAGCTTGGACTCCGGAGCCACAGATACGCAGTATTTT
NA | TRBJ1-6 | NA | TRBV7-2 | CASSFPRSPLHF | TGTGCCAGCAGCTTTCCCCGTTCACCCCTCCACTTT
NA | TRBJ1-1 | NA | TRBV7-3 | CASSLTPQENTEAFF | TGTGCCAGCAGCTTAACGCCACAGGAGAACACTGAAGCTTTCTTT
NA | TRBJ1-5 | NA | TRBV7-8 | CASSTRQINRPQHF | TGTGCCAGCAGCACCCGACAGATCAATCGGCCCCAGCATTTT
few | TRBJ2-2 | NA | TRBV4-2 | CASSLSGDAGELFF | TGTGCCAGCAGCCTTTCGGGGGACGCCGGGGAGCTGTTTTTT
NA | TRBJ2-6 | NA | TRBV7-2 | CASSPTGGANVLTF | TGTGCCAGCAGTCCTACGGGAGGGGCCAACGTCCTGACTTTC
NA | TRBJ2-1 | TRBD2 | TRBV7-9 | CASSPPGTSRNEQFF | TGTGCCAGCAGCCCCCCCGGGACTAGTAGGAATGAGCAGTTCTTC
NA | TRBJ2-5 | TRBD2 | TRBV6-1 | CASRPGLAEETQYF | TGTGCCAGCAGGCCGGGACTAGCGGAAGAGACCCAGTACTTC
NA | TRBJ1-3 | NA | TRBV5-1 | CASSLGQWGNTIYF | TGCGCCAGCAGCTTGGGCCAGTGGGGAAACACCATATATTTT
few | TRBJ2-2 | NA | TRBV4-2 | CASSQGQEGSITGELFF | TGTGCCAGCAGCCAAGGTCAAGAGGGAAGCATCACCGGGGAGCTGTTTTTT
few | TRBJ1-6 | TRBD1 | TRBV5-1 | CASSLTGGRTPLHF | TGCGCCAGCAGCCTAACAGGGGGGCGAACACCCCTCCACTTT
NA | TRBJ2-1 | NA | TRBV7-9 | CASSWDLPSHEQFF | TGTGCCAGCAGCTGGGACTTGCCATCCCATGAGCAGTTCTTC
NA | TRBJ1-2 | NA | TRBV7-9 | CASSLNRLEGYTF | TGTGCCAGCAGCTTAAACAGGCTGGAGGGCTACACCTTC
NA | TRBJ2-5 | TRBD2 | TRBV7-2 | CASSLAWSSGGWETQYF | TGTGCCAGCAGCTTAGCGTGGAGTAGCGGGGGTTGGGAGACCCAGTACTTC
NA | TRBJ1-2 | TRBD1 | TRBV5-1 | CASSLGVTGVYGYTF | TGCGCCAGCAGCTTAGGAGTCACAGGGGTTTATGGCTACACCTTC
NA | TRBJ2-2 | NA | TRBV10-2 | CASSILGGINTGELFF | NA
NA | TRBJ1-1 | TRBD1 | TRBV11-2 | CASSRQGVLGTEAFF | TGTGCCAGCAGTCGACAGGGAGTACTAGGCACTGAAGCTTTCTTT